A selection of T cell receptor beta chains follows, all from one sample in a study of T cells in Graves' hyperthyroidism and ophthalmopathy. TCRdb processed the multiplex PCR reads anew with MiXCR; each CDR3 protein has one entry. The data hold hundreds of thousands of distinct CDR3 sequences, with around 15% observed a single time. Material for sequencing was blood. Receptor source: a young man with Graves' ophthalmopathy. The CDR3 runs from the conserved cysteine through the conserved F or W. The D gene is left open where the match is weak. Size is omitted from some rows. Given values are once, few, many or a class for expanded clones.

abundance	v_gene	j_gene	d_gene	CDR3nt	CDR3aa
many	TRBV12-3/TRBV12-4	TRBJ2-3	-	TGTGCCAGCACCCTGGACAGTCCAGTGGGAGATACGCAGTATTTT	CASTLDSPVGDTQYF
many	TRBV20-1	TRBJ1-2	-	TGCAGTGCTAGGGTGTCCGGTTATGGCTACACCTTC	CSARVSGYGYTF
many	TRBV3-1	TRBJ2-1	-	TGTGCCAGCAGCCAAGGGCATGGCCGAGGGAATGAGCAGTTCTTC	CASSQGHGRGNEQFF
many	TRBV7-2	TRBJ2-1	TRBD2	TGTGCCAGCAGCAAAGAGGGGACTAGCGGGTACAATGAGCAGTTCTTC	CASSKEGTSGYNEQFF
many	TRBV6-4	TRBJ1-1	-	TGTGCCAGCAGTGACTCGGAGGCGAACACTGAAGCTTTCTTT	CASSDSEANTEAFF
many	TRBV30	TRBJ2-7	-	TGTGCCTGGAGTGTAGCTACAGGGCCCTACGAGCAGTACTTC	CAWSVATGPYEQYF
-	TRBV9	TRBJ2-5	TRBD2	TGTGCCAGCAGCGAGACTAGCGGGGGGTCGACCCAGTACTTC	CASSETSGGSTQYF
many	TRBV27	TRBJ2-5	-	-	CASSAGQYFGETQYF
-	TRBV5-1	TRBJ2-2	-	TGCGCCAGCACTCCCCTTCTCGCGGGCACCGGGGAGCTGTTTTTT	CASTPLLAGTGELFF
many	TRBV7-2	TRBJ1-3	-	TGTGCCAGCAGACCATCTGGAAACACCATATATTTT	CASRPSGNTIYF
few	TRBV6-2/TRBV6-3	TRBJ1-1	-	TGTGCCAGCCCTCTTTTCGGGGCCACTGAAGCTTTCTTT	CASPLFGATEAFF
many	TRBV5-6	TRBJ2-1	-	TGTGCCAGCAGCTTTTTGGCCGGAAATGAGCAGTTCTTC	CASSFLAGNEQFF
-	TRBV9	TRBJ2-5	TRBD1	TGTGCCAGCAGCCCGTCTGGACAGGGTAAAGAGACCCAGTACTTC	CASSPSGQGKETQYF
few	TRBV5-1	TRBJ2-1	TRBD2	TGCGCCAGCAGCTTGGTAGGGACTACCGTAGGGGAGCAGTTCTTC	CASSLVGTTVGEQFF
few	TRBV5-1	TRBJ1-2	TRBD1	TGCGCCAGCAGCTTGCTGGGACAGGATGGCTATGGCTACACCTTC	CASSLLGQDGYGYTF
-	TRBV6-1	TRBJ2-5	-	TGTGCCAGCAGCTCCCAAGGGGCCCTTGGGGGCCAGTACTTC	CASSSQGALGGQYF
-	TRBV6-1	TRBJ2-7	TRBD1	TGTGCCAGCAGACTGACACTAACCGGGACAGGGTTACACGAGCAGTACTTC	CASRLTLTGTGLHEQYF
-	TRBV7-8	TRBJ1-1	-	TGTGCCAGCAGCTTAATTGCCGGGGGCACTGAAGCTTTCTTT	CASSLIAGGTEAFF
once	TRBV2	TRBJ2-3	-	TGTGCCAGCAGTGAAGGGGGGGGGGCACTCCAAGATACGCAGTATTTT	CASSEGGGALQDTQYF
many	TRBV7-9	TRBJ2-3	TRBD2	TGTGCCAGCAGCTCCCCTCTGACTAGCGGGGGTCCGGCAGATACGCAGTATTTT	CASSSPLTSGGPADTQYF
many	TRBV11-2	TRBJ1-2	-	TGTGCCAGCAGCTTAGATCTTCTTGGGGGGCGGTATGGCTACACCTTC	CASSLDLLGGRYGYTF
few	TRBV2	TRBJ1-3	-	TGTGCCAGCAGTTCCTATCCAGGGTCCGGAAACACCATATATTTT	CASSSYPGSGNTIYF
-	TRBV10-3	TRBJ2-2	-	TGTGCCATCAGTGAGTCGACTAAGCGGAACACCGGGGAGCTGTTTTTT	CAISESTKRNTGELFF
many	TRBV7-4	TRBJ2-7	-	TGTGCCAGCAGCTTAGAGGGCGGGCAGGAGACCTACGAGCAGTACTTC	CASSLEGGQETYEQYF
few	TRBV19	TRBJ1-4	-	TGTGCCAGTAGTACGTCCAATAATGAAAAACTGTTTTTT	CASSTSNNEKLFF
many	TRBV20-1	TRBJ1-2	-	TGCAGTGCTAGAGATTCGAGGTATGGATATGGCTACACCTTC	CSARDSRYGYGYTF